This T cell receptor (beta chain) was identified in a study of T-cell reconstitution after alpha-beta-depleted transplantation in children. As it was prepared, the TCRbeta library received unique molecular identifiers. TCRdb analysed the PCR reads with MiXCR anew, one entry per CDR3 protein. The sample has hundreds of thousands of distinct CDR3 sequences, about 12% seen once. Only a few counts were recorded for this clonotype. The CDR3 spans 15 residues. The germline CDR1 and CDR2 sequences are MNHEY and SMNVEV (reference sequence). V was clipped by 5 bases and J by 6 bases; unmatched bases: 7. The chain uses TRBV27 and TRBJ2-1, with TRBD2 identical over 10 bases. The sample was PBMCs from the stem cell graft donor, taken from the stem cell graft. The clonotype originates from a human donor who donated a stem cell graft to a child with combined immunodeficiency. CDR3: CASSPLAGVFNEQFF. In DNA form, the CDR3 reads TGTGCCAGCAGTCCCCTAGCGGGGGTGTTCAATGAGCAGTTCTTC.